This T cell receptor (beta chain) emerged from a study of PD-1 blockade in classical Hodgkin lymphoma. Looked up from germline, CDR1 is MGHDK and CDR2 is SYGVNS. The CDR3 is made up of 13 amino acids. The V end lost 0 bases, the J end lost 4 bases, and 6 bases lay between the germline ends. Study outcomes and limitations: Undefined causes, possibly disease activity or prior therapy, underlie the repertoire differences.

Sample time point: cycle 4 day 1 (C4D1), after 6 weeks of nivolumab. Each patient's relapse followed autologous stem cell transplantation, and brentuximab vedotin exposure varied. Profiling relied on immunoSEQ multiplex PCR, and the TCRdb table lists in-frame clones only, not all of them. The table shows around 60,000 clones, with 90% to 95% occurring only once. As for this clone: Its matching antigen is unknown.

The V call is TRBV25-1, the J call TRBJ1-2; unclear D gene. Sequenced here: peripheral blood mononuclear cells (PBMCs), sampled before the fourth cycle of nivolumab. This TCR derives from a human donor with classical Hodgkin lymphoma. The CDR3 loop is CASSEYRGYGYTF. The CDR3 DNA reads TGTGCCAGCAGTGAATACCGGGGCTATGGCTACACCTTC.